This entry describes one TCR beta chain. Its antigen is as yet unknown. The germline gives CDR1 MNHEY, CDR2 SVGAGI. V lost 2 bases to trimming and J lost 6 bases, with 5 bases between them. The CDR3 has 12 residues. The sample comes from a study of CD8 T cells in ankylosing spondylitis. Study outcomes and limitations: Matched ankylosing spondylitis synovial fluid reportedly contained a significantly enriched population of disease-linked clones. Earlier work had already found some motif variants in reactive arthritis synovial fluid and blood.

MiXCR, run by TCRdb on the 5' RACE reads, gives a single entry per CDR3 protein. The repertoire consists of about 160,000 distinct CDR3 sequences, with 9.8% occurring once and the leading ten covering around 16%. The genes are TRBV6-5 and TRBJ2-1; D not resolved. The sample consisted of blood, either unsorted or a sorted T cell fraction (not recorded which). The receptor comes from a female donor with ankylosing spondylitis or in good health (not recorded which). The CDR3 nucleotides are TGTGCCAGCAGTTACAATGGCAATGAGCAGTTCTTC. It specifies CASSYNGNEQFF.